This TCR beta chain is drawn from a study of blood T cell repertoires in COVID-19. Study in general: Researchers got acute and convalescent COVID-19 samples from the United States, Italy and Spain. T cells, B-cell-depleted T cells, or PBMCs supplied cDNA or gDNA.

In the original workflow: Reference gene primer amplification yielded estimated nucleated cell counts. TCRdb's copy holds only in-frame clones and misses some; the assay was immunoSEQ multiplex PCR. V and J calls plus clone size are reproduced from that table; the DNA served to infer D and trimming. The table shows a few hundred thousand clones, with roughly 84% occurring only once. J gave up 4 bases and V 2 bases, and 4 bases lay outside the gene matches. Germline CDR1 and CDR2: MNHNY and SVGAGI (reference sequence). The CDR3 contains 15 residues. This clonotype originated in a man aged 45-65 years with active or convalescent COVID-19. This chain joins TRBV6-6 and TRBJ2-2, with TRBD1 matching 7 bases. What was sequenced was peripheral blood. CDR3 nucleotides: TGTGCCAGCAGTTACCACGGGACAGCCACCGGGGAGCTGTTTTTT. Translation: CASSYHGTATGELFF.